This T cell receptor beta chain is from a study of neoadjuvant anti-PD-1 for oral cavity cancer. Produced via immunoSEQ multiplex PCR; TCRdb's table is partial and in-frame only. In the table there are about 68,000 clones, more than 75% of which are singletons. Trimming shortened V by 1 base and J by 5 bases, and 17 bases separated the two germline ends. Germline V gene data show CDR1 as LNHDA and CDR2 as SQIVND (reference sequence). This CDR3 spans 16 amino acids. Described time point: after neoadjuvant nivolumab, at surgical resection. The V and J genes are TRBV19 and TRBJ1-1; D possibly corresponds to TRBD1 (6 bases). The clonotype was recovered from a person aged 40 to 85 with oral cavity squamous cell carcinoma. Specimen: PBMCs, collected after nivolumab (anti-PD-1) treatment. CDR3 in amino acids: CASSIVRGTPGTEAFF. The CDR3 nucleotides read TGTGCCAGTAGTATAGTCAGGGGCACCCCGGGGACTGAAGCTTTCTTT.